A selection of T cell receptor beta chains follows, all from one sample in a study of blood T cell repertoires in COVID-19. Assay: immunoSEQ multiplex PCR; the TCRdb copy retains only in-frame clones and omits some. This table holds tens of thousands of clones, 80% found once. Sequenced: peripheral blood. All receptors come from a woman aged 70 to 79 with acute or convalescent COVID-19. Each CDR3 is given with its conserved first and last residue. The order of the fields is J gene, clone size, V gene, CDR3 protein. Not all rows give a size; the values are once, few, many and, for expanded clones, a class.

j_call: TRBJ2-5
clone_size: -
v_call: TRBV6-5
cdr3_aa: CASSSGFGVPQETQYF

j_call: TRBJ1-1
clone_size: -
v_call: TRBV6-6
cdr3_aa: CASSLSQTTTEAFF

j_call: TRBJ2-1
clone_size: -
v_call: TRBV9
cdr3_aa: CASSVLAGGVPTYNEQFF

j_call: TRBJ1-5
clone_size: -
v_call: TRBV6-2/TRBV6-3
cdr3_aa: CASSGDRVQPQHF

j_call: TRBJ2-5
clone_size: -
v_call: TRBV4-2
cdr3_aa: CASSPRASGGLAETQYF

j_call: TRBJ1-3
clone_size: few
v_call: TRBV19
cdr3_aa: CASKLQGLGNTIYF

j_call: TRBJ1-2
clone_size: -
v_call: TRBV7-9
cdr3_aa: CASSLRTGGYGYTF

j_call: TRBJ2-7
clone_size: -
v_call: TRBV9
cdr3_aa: CASSVDSSGVGHEQYF

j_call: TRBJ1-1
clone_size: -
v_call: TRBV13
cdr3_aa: CASSRQGQTERTEAFF

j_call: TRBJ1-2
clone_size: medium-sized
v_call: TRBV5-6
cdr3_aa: CASSLGRNYGYTF

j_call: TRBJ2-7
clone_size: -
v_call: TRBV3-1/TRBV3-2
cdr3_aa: CASSHLGGRYEQYF

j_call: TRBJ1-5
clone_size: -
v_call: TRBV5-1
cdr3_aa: CASSLGIGGYQPQHF

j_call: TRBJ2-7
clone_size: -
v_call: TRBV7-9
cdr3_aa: CASSRQIHEQYF

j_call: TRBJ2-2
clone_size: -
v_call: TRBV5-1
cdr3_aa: CASSLGTGFTGELFF

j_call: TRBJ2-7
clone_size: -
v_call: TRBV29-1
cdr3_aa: CSAWAGQGSYEQYF

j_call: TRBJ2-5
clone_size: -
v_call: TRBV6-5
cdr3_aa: CASSLVAGSAETQYF

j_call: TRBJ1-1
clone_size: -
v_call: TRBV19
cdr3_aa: CASSMRRDLNTEAFF

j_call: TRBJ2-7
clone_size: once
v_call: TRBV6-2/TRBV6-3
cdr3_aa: CASSYSSPGSYEQYF

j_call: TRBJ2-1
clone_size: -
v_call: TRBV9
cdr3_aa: CASSVGPSEQFF

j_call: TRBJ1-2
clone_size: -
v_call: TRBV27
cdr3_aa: CASSFRQGSYGYTF

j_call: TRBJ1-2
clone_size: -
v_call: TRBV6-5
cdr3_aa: CASSYSRDRRGYTF

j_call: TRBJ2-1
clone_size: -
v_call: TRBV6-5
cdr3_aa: CASSKGLDVNEQFF

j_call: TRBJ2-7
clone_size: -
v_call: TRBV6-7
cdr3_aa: CASSYPQPGQGSYEQYF

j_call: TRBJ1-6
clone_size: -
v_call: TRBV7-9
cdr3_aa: CASSSRIETGGSPLHF

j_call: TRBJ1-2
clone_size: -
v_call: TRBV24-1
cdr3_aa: CATSDYSGQGGYGYTF

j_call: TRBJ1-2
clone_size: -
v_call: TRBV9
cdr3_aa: CASSGRDTYIRGYTF

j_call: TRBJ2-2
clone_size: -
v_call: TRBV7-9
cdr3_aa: CASSLGSRTNTGELFF

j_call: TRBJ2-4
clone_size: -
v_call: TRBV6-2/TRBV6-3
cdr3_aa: CASSALLNIQYF

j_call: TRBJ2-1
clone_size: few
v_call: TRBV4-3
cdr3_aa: CASSQALSGGYGGRTYNEQFF

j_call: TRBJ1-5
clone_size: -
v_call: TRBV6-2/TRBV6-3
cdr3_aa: CASSYWGDQPQHF

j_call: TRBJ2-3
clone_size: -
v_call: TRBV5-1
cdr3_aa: CASSLSLAGASDTQYF

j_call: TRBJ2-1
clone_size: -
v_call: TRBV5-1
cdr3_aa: CASSLARGGTYNEQFF

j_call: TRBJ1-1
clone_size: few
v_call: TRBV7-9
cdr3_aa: CASSPRGQIEAFF

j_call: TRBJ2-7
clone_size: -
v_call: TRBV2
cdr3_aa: CASSEVRGQNYEQYF

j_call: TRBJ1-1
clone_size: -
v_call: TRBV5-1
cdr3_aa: CASSSLGSRDTEAFF

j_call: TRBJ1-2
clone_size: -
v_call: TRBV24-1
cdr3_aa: CATSDPDYGYTF

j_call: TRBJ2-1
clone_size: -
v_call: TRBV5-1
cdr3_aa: CASSLVGQITYNEQFF

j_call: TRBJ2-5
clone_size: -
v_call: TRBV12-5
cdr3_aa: CASGQGVWALQETQYF

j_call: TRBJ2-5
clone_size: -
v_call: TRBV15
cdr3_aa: CATSRAALAGPGETQYF

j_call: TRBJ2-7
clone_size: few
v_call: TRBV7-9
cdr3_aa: CASSPRTSGPYEQYF

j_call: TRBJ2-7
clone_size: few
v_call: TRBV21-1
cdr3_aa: CASSNRGGGEQYF

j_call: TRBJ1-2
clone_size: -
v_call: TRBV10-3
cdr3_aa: CAISLDRVDGYTF

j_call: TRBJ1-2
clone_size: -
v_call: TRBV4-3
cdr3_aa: CASSQLSGFGENYGYTF

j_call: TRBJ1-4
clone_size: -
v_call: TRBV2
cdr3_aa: CASSEGQGAGKLFF

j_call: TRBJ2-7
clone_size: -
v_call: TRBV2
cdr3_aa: CASSQGLAGSNYEQYF

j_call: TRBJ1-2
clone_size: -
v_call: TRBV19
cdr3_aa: CASSTGQLITGYTF

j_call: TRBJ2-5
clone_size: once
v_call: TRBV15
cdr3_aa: CATSRLGGAQQETQYF

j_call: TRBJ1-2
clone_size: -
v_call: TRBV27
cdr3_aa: CASSRTGTGDGYTF

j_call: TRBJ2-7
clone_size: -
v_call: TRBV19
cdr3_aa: CASSIGPSTLEQYF

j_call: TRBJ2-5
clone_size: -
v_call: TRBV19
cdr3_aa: CASSMRHQETQYF

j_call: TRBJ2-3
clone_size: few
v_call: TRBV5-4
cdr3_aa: CASSPILAGGGTDTQYF

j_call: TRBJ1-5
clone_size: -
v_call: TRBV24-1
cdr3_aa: CATSDSGQPSNQPQHF

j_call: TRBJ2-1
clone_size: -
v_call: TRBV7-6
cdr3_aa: CASSRTSGGDYNEQFF

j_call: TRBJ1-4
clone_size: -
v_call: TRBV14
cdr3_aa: CASSQAGLPGAVLNEKLFF

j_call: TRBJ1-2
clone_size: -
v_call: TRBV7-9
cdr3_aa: CAGGSNGYTF

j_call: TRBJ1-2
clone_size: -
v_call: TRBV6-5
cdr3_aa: CASSTRGGPVGYTF

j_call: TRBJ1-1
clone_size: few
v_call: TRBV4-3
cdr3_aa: CASSQDWGDRNTEAFF

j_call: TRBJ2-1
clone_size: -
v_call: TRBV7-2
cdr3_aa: CASSSWGLAGGSEQFF

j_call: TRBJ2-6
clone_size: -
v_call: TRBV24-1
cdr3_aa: CATSDPDRERSGANVLTF

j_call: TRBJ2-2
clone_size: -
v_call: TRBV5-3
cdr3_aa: CARSGRGLNNTGELFF